The next 18 T cell receptor beta chains were all read from a single sample in a study of graft-versus-host responses after intestinal transplantation. Method: immunoSEQ multiplex PCR; TCRdb's copy keeps in-frame clones and lacks some. The table shows some 110,000 clones, with approximately 92% occurring only once. Antigens for these TCRs are unknown. This specimen was unstimulated CD4+ T cells sorted from spleen or lymph node cells, taken before transplant. These receptors were obtained from a human donor who was the organ donor for an intestinal transplant.

This chain connects TRBV30 to TRBJ2-7; 10 positions match TRBD1. Germline V gives CDR1 GTSNPN, CDR2 SVGIG (reference sequence). J lost 2 bases, V lost 1 base, and 2 bases had no gene match. The CDR3 runs to 14 residues. CDR3 amino acids: CAWSGDRGPYEQYF. CDR3 coding DNA: TGTGCCTGGAGTGGTGACAGGGGGCCCTACGAGCAGTACTTC.

The rearrangement links TRBV19 to TRBJ2-1, with TRBD1 identical over 8 bases. Germline V CDR1 and CDR2: LNHDA, SQIVND (reference sequence). V was clipped by 5 bases and J by 1 base; unmatched bases: 4. This CDR3 comprises 15 residues. CDR3 DNA sequence: TGTGCCAGTAGTTTCAGACAGGGGTCCTACAATGAGCAGTTCTTC. Translating it yields CASSFRQGSYNEQFF.

The rearrangement uses TRBV7-2 and TRBJ2-1; TRBD2 matches at 12 bases. Germline V gene lookup returns CDR1 SGHTA and CDR2 FQGNSA. CDR3 size: 16 residues. V shed 5 bases, J shed 8 bases, and the junction held 10 bases outside the gene matches. CDR3 DNA sequence: TGTGCCAGCAGCCGACAGACTAGCGGGAGAGGCGATGAGCAGTTCTTC. It encodes CASSRQTSGRGDEQFF.

CDR3 sequence reads: CASRLAENNEQFF. The CDR3 bases are TGTGCCAGCCGACTAGCGGAGAACAATGAGCAGTTCTTC. The gene calls are TRBV6-5 and TRBJ2-1; 9 bases map to TRBD2. This CDR3 has 13 amino acids. CDR1 and CDR2 (germline): MNHEY, SVGAGI. Trimming at V came to 8 bases and at J to 5 bases, leaving 4 bases not matched to a gene.

This sequence joins TRBV7-9 and TRBJ2-4; D uncertain. Germline CDR1 and CDR2: SEHNR and FQNEAQ (reference sequence). With 5 bases removed from V and 9 bases from J, the gap between germline ends came to 8 bases. This CDR3 has 11 amino acids. This chain's CDR3 is CASSLLGIQYF. The CDR3 coding sequence is TGTGCCAGCAGCCTGCTTGGCATTCAGTACTTC.

The chain recombines TRBV15 with TRBJ2-5, with D perhaps TRBD1 (5 bases). The CDR3 is 13 residues long. Trimming took off 2 bases at V and 2 bases at J, with 6 bases between the two ends. From germline, CDR1 is LNHNV and CDR2 YYDKDF (reference sequence). CDR3 residues: CATSRRQQETQYF. The CDR3 bases are TGTGCCACCAGCAGAAGACAGCAAGAGACCCAGTACTTC.

V is TRBV7-9 and J is TRBJ2-5; TRBD2 is a possible D gene (6 bases). This CDR3 contains 14 residues. V was shortened by 5 bases and J by 5 bases, with 15 bases between the two germline ends. Germline loops: CDR1 SEHNR, CDR2 FQNEAQ (reference sequence). DNA of the CDR3: TGTGCCAGCAGCATCGGGACTCGGCGGGAGACCCAGTACTTC. Encoded protein: CASSIGTRRETQYF.

V and J are TRBV7-9 and TRBJ2-3, with 10 bases matching TRBD2. The CDR3 sequence is 19 residues long. With V trimmed by 0 bases and J by 0 bases, 9 bases remained unmatched. Looked up from germline, CDR1 is SEHNR and CDR2 is FQNEAQ (reference sequence). The CDR3 loop reads CASSLAVLAGVHSTDTQYF. CDR3 coding DNA: TGTGCCAGCAGCTTAGCGGTCCTAGCGGGAGTTCATAGCACAGATACGCAGTATTTT.

The rearrangement joins TRBV28 to TRBJ1-2, with 8 bases matching TRBD1. The CDR3 covers 17 residues. From germline, CDR1 is MDHEN and CDR2 SYDVKM. V was clipped by 7 bases and J by 0 bases; unmatched bases: 13. DNA of the CDR3: TGTGCCAGCATTGCCAAGGGGACAGGCCAAGCTAACTATGGCTACACCTTC. It encodes CASIAKGTGQANYGYTF.

The chain employs TRBV21-1 and TRBJ2-7; the DNA was not compared with TRBD1, the D call given in the table. TRBV21-1 is noted as a pseudogene. The CDR3 has 15 residues. The CDR3 is CASSKGAGILHEQYF. DNA for the CDR3: TGTGCCAGCAGCAAAGGGGCAGGGATATTACACGAGCAGTACTTC.

The chain links TRBV11-3 to TRBJ2-3; possible D gene TRBD2, 5 bases. Germline V lookup: CDR1 SGHNT, CDR2 YENEEA. Trimming removed 4 bases from V and 1 base from J, with 6 bases in between. CDR3 size: 13 residues. The CDR3 spells CASSSRGTDTQYF. The DNA of the CDR3 is TGTGCCAGCAGCTCGAGGGGCACAGATACGCAGTATTTT.

The genes are TRBV4-2 and TRBJ2-2; tentatively, D is TRBD2 (6 bases). The CDR3 spans 19 residues. Germline assignment: CDR1 LGHNA and CDR2 YNFKEQ. V was shortened by 0 bases and J by 4 bases, with 21 bases between the two germline ends. CDR3 DNA: TGTGCCAGCAGCCAAGAACCCACTAGCCGTCTAAGGGGCACCGGGGAGCTGTTTTTT. Its translation: CASSQEPTSRLRGTGELFF.

The chain combines TRBV5-4 with TRBJ1-5; D remains unclear. Per the germline V gene, CDR1 is SGHNT and CDR2 is YYREEE (reference sequence). This CDR3 region has 13 residues. Deletions cut 5 bases from V and 0 bases from J, with 6 bases between. The CDR3 DNA sequence: TGTGCCAGCAGGGCGAATAGCAATCAGCCCCAGCATTTT. This translates into CASRANSNQPQHF.

The chain links TRBV11-2 to TRBJ2-1, with a possible D match to TRBD1 (6 bases). The germline V and J ends were trimmed by 1 base and 1 base, with 14 bases remaining between them. Germline loops: CDR1 SGHAT, CDR2 FQNNGV. The CDR3 has 17 amino acids. CDR3 sequence (DNA): TGTGCCAGCAGCTTAGTCGCTGGACAGAGATCCTACAATGAGCAGTTCTTC. It translates to CASSLVAGQRSYNEQFF.

The CDR3 region has the DNA TGTGCCAGTGGCTACTACGAGCAGTACTTC. It is translated as CASGYYEQYF. The chain is built from TRBV19 and TRBJ2-7; unclear D gene. Germline CDR1 reads LNHDA; CDR2 reads SQIVND (reference sequence). The length of the CDR3 is 10 residues. Trimming left V 8 bases short and J 3 bases short, with 5 bases between. The full variable domain, completed using reference TRBV19 and TRBJ2-7, is DGGITQSPKYLFRKEGQNVTLSCEQNLNHDAMYWYRQDPGQGLRLIYYSQIVNDFQKGDIAEGYSVSREKKESFPLTVTSAQKNPTAFYLCASGYYEQYFGPGTRLTVT.

V is TRBV2 and J is TRBJ2-7; the match to TRBD1 covers 7 bases. V trimming: 4 bases; J trimming: 7 bases; junction bases outside the gene matches: 13. The CDR3 loop spans 15 amino acids. Looked up from germline, CDR1 is SNHLY and CDR2 is FYNNEI. CDR3 coding DNA: TGTGCCAGCAGTGTAGAAGCTGACAGGGATGGGGAGCAGTACTTC. Translation: CASSVEADRDGEQYF.

The chain couples TRBV4-2 to TRBJ2-3; 8 positions agree with TRBD2. The ends lost 1 base at V and 8 bases at J; junction bases unmatched: 8. Germline-derived CDR1 and CDR2 are LGHNA and YNFKEQ. This CDR3 is 15 amino acids long. The CDR3 sequence is CASSQVSAGEVTQYF. CDR3 DNA: TGTGCCAGCAGCCAAGTTTCAGCGGGAGAAGTTACGCAGTATTTT.

This clone was seen only once. The chain links TRBV23-1 to TRBJ2-7, with no clear D. TRBV23-1 is recorded as an ORF, its role being uncertain. The CDR3 has 10 amino acids. With 7 bases removed from V and 2 bases from J, the gap between germline ends came to 3 bases. CDR3 DNA: TGCGCCAGCACGCCCTACGAGCAGTACTTC. Encoded protein: CASTPYEQYF.